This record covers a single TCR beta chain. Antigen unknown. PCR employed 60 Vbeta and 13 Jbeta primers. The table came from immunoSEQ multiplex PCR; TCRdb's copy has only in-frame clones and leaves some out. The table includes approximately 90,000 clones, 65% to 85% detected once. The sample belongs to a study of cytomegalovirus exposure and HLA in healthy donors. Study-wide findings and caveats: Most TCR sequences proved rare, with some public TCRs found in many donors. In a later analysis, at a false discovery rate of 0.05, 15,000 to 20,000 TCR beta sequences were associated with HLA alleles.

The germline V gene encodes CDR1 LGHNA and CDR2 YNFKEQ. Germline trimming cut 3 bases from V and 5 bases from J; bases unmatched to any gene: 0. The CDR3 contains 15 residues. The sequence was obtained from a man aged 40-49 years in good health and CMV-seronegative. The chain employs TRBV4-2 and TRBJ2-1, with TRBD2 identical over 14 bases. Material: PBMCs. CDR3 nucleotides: TGTGCCAGCAGCCAGGGACTAGCGGGGGACAATGAGCAGTTCTTC. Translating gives CASSQGLAGDNEQFF.